This is a list of T cell receptor beta chains from one sample in a study of shared clonotypes between healthy human individuals. Here immunoSEQ multiplex PCR was the method, and the copy in TCRdb shows in-frame clones only, minus some. The sample holds under 750,000 clones, 72% seen once. The sequencing input was memory CD4+ T cells sorted from blood. These receptors all stem from a woman aged 25 to 39 in good health. Both conserved end residues are trimmed from each CDR3. Fields, in order: V gene, CDR3 protein.

TRBV30 | AWSVRANTEAF
TRBV27 | ASSFRGRSAF
TRBV7-8 | ASSHQGGYRARTPGYT
TRBV10-3 | AISERVSDTQY
TRBV19 | ASSLRPRGDEQY
TRBV21-1 | ASSKESSAGAYYEQY
TRBV11-2 | ASSLGITGELF
TRBV6-1 | ASQPTGSRTEAF
TRBV7-9 | ASSSPTGVLDTQY
TRBV28 | ASRAAYGYT
TRBV25-1 | ASSEKGGNTDTQY
TRBV4-1 | ASTPNSIQGGRGNYGYT
TRBV6-6 | AGGGGTGANVLT
TRBV9 | ASRAPYSNTEAF
TRBV11-3 | ASSLGLPYEQY
TRBV5-1 | ASSPGTEGIEQY
TRBV19 | ASSTRGGPYEQY
TRBV28 | ASNGGPTAQY
TRBV11-1 | ASSLAAAGVFYEQY
TRBV29-1 | SVGLTEDEQF
TRBV28 | ASSLGQGSAEAF
TRBV6-4 | ASSTGPFNEQY
TRBV11-2 | ASSLSTTGYNGYT
TRBV30 | AWSSAGTSIGELF
TRBV27 | ASSLTQAPGSDTQY
TRBV7-2 | ASSLDTLSNQPQH
TRBV19 | ASSIVYPAPNQETQY
TRBV4-1 | ASSQGVAGGSETQY
TRBV5-4 | ASSFRDRGIGNTIY
TRBV27 | ASSFPVDTQY
TRBV5-4 | ASSLDRNYGYT
TRBV5-1 | ASSLRQFTDTQY
TRBV25-1 | ASSEASRGGQETQY
TRBV30 | AWSVGGTQF
TRBV19 | ASSYAGGAWTEAF
TRBV28 | ATIGNTEAF
TRBV25-1 | ASFDSETQY
TRBV14 | ASSQAPGLSSYEQY
TRBV7-8 | ASSSPSRGDYGYT
TRBV28 | ASSLLGGQTQY
TRBV2 | ASSRGRGVNTEAF
TRBV1 | TSSQDGDSNQPQH
TRBV9 | ASSPRGGGGNTIY